This entry lists 5 T cell receptor beta chains sequenced from one sample in a study of beta chain features in type 1 diabetes. The whole isolated RNA underwent reverse transcription, so sequencing captured expressed TCRB transcripts. The data were produced by immunoSEQ multiplex PCR, yet TCRdb's version contains in-frame clones alone and is incomplete. The sample shows roughly 300,000 clones, around 15% of them seen only once. Sequenced material: central memory CD4+ T cells from blood. All receptors come from a man aged 25-45 years in good health.

CDR3 amino acids: CASSARDFVLDTQYF. The CDR3 region has the DNA TGTGCCAGCAGCGCCCGGGACTTCGTGCTGGATACGCAGTATTTT. This sequence joins TRBV9 and TRBJ2-3, with TRBD2 as a possible D gene (6 bases). V lost 3 bases, J lost 6 bases, and 17 bases lay in between. The CDR3 consists of 15 residues. Germline lookup yields CDR1 SGDLS and CDR2 YYNGEE.

This clone was observed a few times. The chain couples TRBV7-2 to TRBJ1-1; possibly TRBD1 for D (6 bases). The CDR3 runs 14 residues. Looked up from germline, CDR1 is SGHTA and CDR2 is FQGNSA. The V end lost 5 bases, the J end lost 4 bases, and 14 bases lay between the germline ends. The CDR3 spells CASSPVGGATEAFF. The CDR3 DNA reads TGTGCCAGCAGCCCCGTGGGGGGGGCCACTGAAGCTTTCTTT. The whole variable domain, remainder taken from reference TRBV7-2 and TRBJ1-1, is GAGVSQSPSNKVTEKGKDVELRCDPISGHTALYWYRQSLGQGLEFLIYFQGNSAPDKSGLPSDRFSAERTGGSVSTLTIQRTQQEDSAVYLCASSPVGGATEAFFGQGTRLTVV.

V usage is TRBV28 and J usage is TRBJ2-7; a weak D match, TRBD1 (6 bases). The V gene lost 7 bases and the J gene lost 6 bases, with 16 bases spanning the gap. Germline V lookup: CDR1 MDHEN, CDR2 SYDVKM. The CDR3 contains 13 residues. For the CDR3, the DNA is TGTGCCAGCAATCTCTTAGGGGGTGCCGAGCAGTACGTC. The encoded protein is CASNLLGGAEQYV.

The CDR3 nucleotides are TGTGCCAGCAGTGAAGAAAGTATGGGCCAGCCCCAGCATTTT. It codes for CASSEESMGQPQHF. V usage is TRBV2 and J usage is TRBJ1-5; D is ambiguous. This CDR3 comprises 14 residues. Trimming stripped 1 base from V and 7 bases from J, with 11 bases between. Germline V lookup: CDR1 SNHLY, CDR2 FYNNEI. Based on the CDR3 plus reference TRBV2 and TRBJ1-5, the full variable domain is EPEVTQTPSHQVTQMGQEVILRCVPISNHLYFYWYRQILGQKVEFLVSFYNNEISEKSEIFDDQFSVERPDGSNFTLKIRSTKLEDSAMYFCASSEESMGQPQHFGDGTRLSIL.

A few counts support this clone. J is TRBJ2-7 and V is TRBV5-6; 8 bases fit TRBD1. The V gene end was trimmed by 6 bases and the J gene end by 4 bases; junction bases not matched to a gene: 15. CDR1 SGHDT and CDR2 YYEEEE come from the germline V gene. CDR3 length equals 16 residues. In nucleotides, the CDR3 is TGTGCCAGCAATTCCGGGACAGGTGAATATTTTTACGAGCAGTACTTC. Protein sequence: CASNSGTGEYFYEQYF.